Sequencing of this TCR beta chain was carried out in a study of shared clonotypes between healthy human individuals. Turning to the study itself: The study used three CD4 naive, three CD4 memory, two CD8 naive and one CD8 memory plate per donor.

General observations from the study: Memory subsets had estimated richness that was generally smaller than that of naive subsets.

Looked up from germline, CDR1 is MNHNY and CDR2 is SVGAGI (reference sequence). CDR3 length: 16 residues. After removal of 4 bases from V and 1 base from J, the junction contained 3 bases not matched to a gene. On this clone: Antigen specificity is unknown.

The method was immunoSEQ multiplex PCR; TCRdb's version includes in-frame clones alone and lacks a portion of them. The sample shows about 2.5 million clones, around 92% of them seen only once. The V gene is TRBV6-6, the J gene TRBJ2-2, with 10 bases lining up with TRBD1. This receptor was identified in a man aged 18 to 35 in good health. Some clones in this sample may be carry-over from other donors' samples. Sequenced input: naive CD4+ T cells from PBMCs. Sample subset: CD45RA+ positively selected. CDR3 sequence (DNA): TGTGCCAGCAGTTTAGACAGGGGGCAGAACACCGGGGAGCTGTTTTTT. It translates to CASSLDRGQNTGELFF.